These T cell receptor beta chains were read from a single sample in a study of Graves' ophthalmopathy and Graves' hyperthyroidism. TCRdb reprocessed the multiplex PCR reads with MiXCR, giving one entry per CDR3 protein. The table includes 350,000 to 450,000 distinct CDR3 sequences, approximately 21% detected once. Sequencing input: peripheral blood. These receptor sequences come from a young woman with stable Graves' hyperthyroidism. Both conserved end residues are trimmed from each CDR3. The order of the fields is V gene, J gene, clone size, CDR3 length, CDR3 protein. Rows give clone size only sometimes, using once, few, many, or a class for an expanded clone.

V gene: TRBV6-2/TRBV6-3; J gene: TRBJ2-7; clone size: few; CDR3 length: 13; CDR3 protein: ASSYSGRATYEQY
V gene: TRBV7-3; J gene: TRBJ2-5; clone size: few; CDR3 length: 12; CDR3 protein: ASSRDGASETQY
V gene: TRBV19; J gene: TRBJ1-6; clone size: -; CDR3 length: 12; CDR3 protein: ASSRTGNNSPLH
V gene: TRBV12-3/TRBV12-4; J gene: TRBJ2-5; clone size: many; CDR3 length: 12; CDR3 protein: ASSLFPGEETQY
V gene: TRBV5-1; J gene: TRBJ2-1; clone size: -; CDR3 length: 11; CDR3 protein: ASSATGDREQF
V gene: TRBV14; J gene: TRBJ2-7; clone size: many; CDR3 length: 12; CDR3 protein: ASSQGRVTYEQY
V gene: TRBV6-4; J gene: TRBJ2-2; clone size: many; CDR3 length: 12; CDR3 protein: ASRTGGSTGELF
V gene: TRBV7-9; J gene: TRBJ2-7; clone size: -; CDR3 length: 10; CDR3 protein: ATWEGSYEQY
V gene: TRBV7-2; J gene: TRBJ1-1; clone size: -; CDR3 length: 12; CDR3 protein: ASSPQPGASEAF
V gene: TRBV12-3/TRBV12-4; J gene: TRBJ2-7; clone size: -; CDR3 length: 10; CDR3 protein: ASSPRGIRTY
V gene: TRBV29-1; J gene: TRBJ2-7; clone size: many; CDR3 length: 9; CDR3 protein: SVQGDHEQY
V gene: TRBV28; J gene: TRBJ2-4; clone size: many; CDR3 length: 11; CDR3 protein: ASSLPRLDIKY
V gene: TRBV6-2/TRBV6-3; J gene: TRBJ2-7; clone size: many; CDR3 length: 12; CDR3 protein: ASTSWRSSYEQY
V gene: TRBV28; J gene: TRBJ2-7; clone size: many; CDR3 length: 10; CDR3 protein: AVLADSYEQY
V gene: TRBV9; J gene: TRBJ2-5; clone size: many; CDR3 length: 11; CDR3 protein: ASSPENQETQY
V gene: TRBV30; J gene: TRBJ1-1; clone size: many; CDR3 length: 12; CDR3 protein: AWTLGQINTEAF
V gene: TRBV10-2; J gene: TRBJ2-5; clone size: many; CDR3 length: 15; CDR3 protein: ASSDGFGGSLGETQY
V gene: TRBV27; J gene: TRBJ2-7; clone size: -; CDR3 length: 13; CDR3 protein: ASSFHPGPGYEQY
V gene: TRBV20-1; J gene: TRBJ2-7; clone size: few; CDR3 length: 13; CDR3 protein: SAGGLAGGIGEQY
V gene: TRBV27; J gene: TRBJ1-2; clone size: many; CDR3 length: 11; CDR3 protein: ASSFATGFGYT
V gene: TRBV27; J gene: TRBJ2-2; clone size: many; CDR3 length: 12; CDR3 protein: ASSWSGYTGELF